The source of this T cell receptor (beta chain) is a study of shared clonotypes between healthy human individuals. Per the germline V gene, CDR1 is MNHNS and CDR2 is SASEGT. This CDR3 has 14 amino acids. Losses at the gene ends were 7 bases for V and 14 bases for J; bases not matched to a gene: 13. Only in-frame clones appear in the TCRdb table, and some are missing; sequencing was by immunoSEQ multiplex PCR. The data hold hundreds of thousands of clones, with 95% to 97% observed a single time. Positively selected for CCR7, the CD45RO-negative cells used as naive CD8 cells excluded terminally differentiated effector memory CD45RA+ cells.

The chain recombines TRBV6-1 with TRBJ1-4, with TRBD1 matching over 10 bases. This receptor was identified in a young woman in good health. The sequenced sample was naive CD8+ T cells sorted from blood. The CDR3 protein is CASTGKGQGFRLFF. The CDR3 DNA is TGTGCCAGCACCGGGAAGGGACAGGGGTTTCGGCTGTTTTTT.